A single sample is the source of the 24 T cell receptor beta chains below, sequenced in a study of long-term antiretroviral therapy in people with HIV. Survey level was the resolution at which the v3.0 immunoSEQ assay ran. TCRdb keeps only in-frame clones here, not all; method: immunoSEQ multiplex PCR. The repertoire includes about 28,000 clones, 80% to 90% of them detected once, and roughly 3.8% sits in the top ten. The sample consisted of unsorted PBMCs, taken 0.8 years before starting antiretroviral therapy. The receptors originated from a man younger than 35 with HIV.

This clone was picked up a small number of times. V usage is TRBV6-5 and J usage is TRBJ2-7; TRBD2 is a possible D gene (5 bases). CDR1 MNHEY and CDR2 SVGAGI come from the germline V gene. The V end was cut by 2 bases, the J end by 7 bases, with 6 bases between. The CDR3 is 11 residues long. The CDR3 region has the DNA TGTGCCAGCAGTTACCGCGGGGAGCAGTACTTC. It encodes CASSYRGEQYF.

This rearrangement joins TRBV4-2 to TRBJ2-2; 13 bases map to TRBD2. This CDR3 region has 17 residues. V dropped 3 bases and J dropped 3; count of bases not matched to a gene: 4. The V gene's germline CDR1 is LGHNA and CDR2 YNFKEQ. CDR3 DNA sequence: TGTGCCAGCAGCCATTCCGGGACTAGCGGGGACACCGGGGAGCTGTTTTTT. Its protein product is CASSHSGTSGDTGELFF.

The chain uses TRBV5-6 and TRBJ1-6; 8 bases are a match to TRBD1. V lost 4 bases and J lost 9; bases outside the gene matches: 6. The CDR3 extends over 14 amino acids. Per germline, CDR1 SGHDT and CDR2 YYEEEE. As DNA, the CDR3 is TGTGCCAGCAGCCCGGACAGGGAGAGTTCACCCCTCCACTTT. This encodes CASSPDRESSPLHF.

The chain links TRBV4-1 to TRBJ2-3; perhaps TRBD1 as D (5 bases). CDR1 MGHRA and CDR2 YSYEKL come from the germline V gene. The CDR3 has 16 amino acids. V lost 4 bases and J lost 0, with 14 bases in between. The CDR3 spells CASSLSDGHSTDTQYF. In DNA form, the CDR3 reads TGCGCCAGCAGCCTTTCGGACGGACATAGCACAGATACGCAGTATTTT.

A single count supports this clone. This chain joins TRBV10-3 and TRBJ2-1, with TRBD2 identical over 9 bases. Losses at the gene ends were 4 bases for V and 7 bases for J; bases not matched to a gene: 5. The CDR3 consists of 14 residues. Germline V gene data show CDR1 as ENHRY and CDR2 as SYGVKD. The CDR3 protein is CAISGLAGKNEQFF. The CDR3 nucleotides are TGTGCCATCAGTGGGCTAGCGGGGAAGAATGAGCAGTTCTTC.

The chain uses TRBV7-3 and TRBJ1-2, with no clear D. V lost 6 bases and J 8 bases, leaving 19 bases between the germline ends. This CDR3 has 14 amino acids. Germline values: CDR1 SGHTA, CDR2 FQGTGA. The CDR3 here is CASSDTAGSDGYTF. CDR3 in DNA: TGTGCCAGCAGTGATACCGCTGGGTCCGACGGCTACACCTTC.

CDR3 nucleotide sequence: TGCGCCAGCAGCCCTTCGGACAGAGAATACAATGAGCAGTTCTTC. The encoded protein is CASSPSDREYNEQFF. The chain uses TRBV4-1 and TRBJ2-1; D might be TRBD1 (6 bases). V lost 4 bases and J lost 4, with 14 bases in between. Germline V lookup: CDR1 MGHRA, CDR2 YSYEKL. The CDR3 length is 15 residues.

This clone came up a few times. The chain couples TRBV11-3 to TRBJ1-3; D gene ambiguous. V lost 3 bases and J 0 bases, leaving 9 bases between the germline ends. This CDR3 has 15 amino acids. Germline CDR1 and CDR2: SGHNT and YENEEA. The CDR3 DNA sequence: TGTGCCAGCAGCTTGGCTCCTGACTCTGGAAACACCATATATTTT. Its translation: CASSLAPDSGNTIYF.

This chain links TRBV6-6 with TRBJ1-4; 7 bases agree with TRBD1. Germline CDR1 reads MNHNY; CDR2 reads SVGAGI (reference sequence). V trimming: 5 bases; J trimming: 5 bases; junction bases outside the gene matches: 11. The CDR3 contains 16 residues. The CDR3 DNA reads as TGTGCCAGCAGTACCCAAGCGGGGACAGTCAATGAAAAACTGTTTTTT. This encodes CASSTQAGTVNEKLFF.

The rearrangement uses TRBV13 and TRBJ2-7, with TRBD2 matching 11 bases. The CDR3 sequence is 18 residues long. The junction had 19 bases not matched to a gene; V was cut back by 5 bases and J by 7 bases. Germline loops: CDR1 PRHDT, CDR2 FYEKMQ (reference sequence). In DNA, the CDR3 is TGTGCCAGCAGCACCCGGGACAGGGAAGGGCTAGCGGGAGGTGAGCAGTACTTC. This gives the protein CASSTRDREGLAGGEQYF.

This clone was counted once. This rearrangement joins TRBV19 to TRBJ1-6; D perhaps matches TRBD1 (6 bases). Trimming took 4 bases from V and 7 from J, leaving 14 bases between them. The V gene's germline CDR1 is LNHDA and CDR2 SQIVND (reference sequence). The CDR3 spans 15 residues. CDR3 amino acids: CASSSVGATNSPLHF. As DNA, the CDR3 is TGTGCCAGTAGTAGCGTGGGGGCTACCAATTCACCCCTCCACTTT.

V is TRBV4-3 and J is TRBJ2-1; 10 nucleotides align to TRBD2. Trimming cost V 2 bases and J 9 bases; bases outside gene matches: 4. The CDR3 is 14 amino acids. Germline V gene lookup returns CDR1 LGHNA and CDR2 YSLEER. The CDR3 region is CASSQSSGRGEQFF. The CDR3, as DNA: TGCGCCAGCAGCCAATCTAGCGGGAGAGGTGAGCAGTTCTTC.

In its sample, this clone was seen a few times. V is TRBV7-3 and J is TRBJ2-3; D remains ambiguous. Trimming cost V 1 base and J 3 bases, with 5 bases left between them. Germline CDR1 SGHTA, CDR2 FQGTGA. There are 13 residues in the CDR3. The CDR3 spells CASSLIGTDTQYF. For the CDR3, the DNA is TGTGCCAGCAGCTTAATAGGGACAGATACGCAGTATTTT.

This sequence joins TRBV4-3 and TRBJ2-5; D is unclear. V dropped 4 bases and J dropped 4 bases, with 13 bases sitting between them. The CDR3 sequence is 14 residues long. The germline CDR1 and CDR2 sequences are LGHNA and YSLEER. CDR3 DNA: TGCGCCAGCAGCCCCGACCAACAAAGAGAGACCCAGTACTTC. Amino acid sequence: CASSPDQQRETQYF.

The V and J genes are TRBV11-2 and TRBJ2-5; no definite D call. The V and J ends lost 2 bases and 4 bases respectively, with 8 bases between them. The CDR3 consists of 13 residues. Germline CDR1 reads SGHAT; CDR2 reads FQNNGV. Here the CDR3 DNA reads TGTGCCAGCAGCTTACGGCTGGGAGAGACCCAGTACTTC. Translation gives CASSLRLGETQYF.

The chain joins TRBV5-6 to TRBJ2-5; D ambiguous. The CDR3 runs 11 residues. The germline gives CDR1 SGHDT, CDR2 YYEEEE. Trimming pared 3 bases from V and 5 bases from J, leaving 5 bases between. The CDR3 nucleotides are TGTGCCAGCAGCTCGACGGAGACCCAGTACTTC. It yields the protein CASSSTETQYF.

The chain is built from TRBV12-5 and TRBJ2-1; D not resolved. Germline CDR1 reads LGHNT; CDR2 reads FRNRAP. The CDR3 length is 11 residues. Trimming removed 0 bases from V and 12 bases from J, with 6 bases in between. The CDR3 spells CASGLVKRQFF. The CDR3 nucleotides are TGTGCTAGTGGTTTGGTTAAGCGGCAGTTCTTC.

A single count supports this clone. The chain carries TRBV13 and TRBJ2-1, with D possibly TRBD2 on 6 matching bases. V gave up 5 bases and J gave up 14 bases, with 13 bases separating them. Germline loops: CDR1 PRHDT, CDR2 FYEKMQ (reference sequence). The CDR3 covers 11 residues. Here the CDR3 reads CASSKQREEFF. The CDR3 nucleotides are TGTGCCAGCAGCAAACAGAGGGAGGAGTTCTTC.

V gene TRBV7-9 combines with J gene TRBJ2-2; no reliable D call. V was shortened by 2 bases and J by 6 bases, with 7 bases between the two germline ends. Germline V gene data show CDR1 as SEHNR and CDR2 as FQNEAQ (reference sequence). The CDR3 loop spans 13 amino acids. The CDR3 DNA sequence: TGTGCCAGCAGCTTACTCAGGCCCGGGGAGCTGTTTTTT. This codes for CASSLLRPGELFF. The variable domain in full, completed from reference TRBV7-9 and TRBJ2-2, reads DTGVSQNPRHKITKRGQNVTFRCDPISEHNRLYWYRQTLGQGPEFLTYFQNEAQLEKSRLLSDRFSAERPKGSFSTLEIQRTEQGDSAMYLCASSLLRPGELFFGEGSRLTVL.

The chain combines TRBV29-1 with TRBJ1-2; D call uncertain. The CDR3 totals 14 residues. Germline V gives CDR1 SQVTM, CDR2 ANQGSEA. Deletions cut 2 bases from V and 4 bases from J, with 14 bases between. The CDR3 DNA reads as TGCAGCGTTGAACCGGGAAATAGGGTCTATGGCTACACCTTC. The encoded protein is CSVEPGNRVYGYTF. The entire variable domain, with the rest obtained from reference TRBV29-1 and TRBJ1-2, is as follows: SAVISQKPSRDICQRGTSLTIQCQVDSQVTMMFWYRQQPGQSLTLIATANQGSEATYESGFVIDKFPISRPNLTFSTLTVSNMSPEDSSIYLCSVEPGNRVYGYTFGSGTRLTVV.

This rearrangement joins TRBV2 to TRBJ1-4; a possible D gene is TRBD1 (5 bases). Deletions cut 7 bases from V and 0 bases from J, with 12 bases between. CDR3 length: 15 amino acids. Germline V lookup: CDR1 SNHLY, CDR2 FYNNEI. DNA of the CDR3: TGTGCCAGCACAGGACATACTGCAACTAATGAAAAACTGTTTTTT. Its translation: CASTGHTATNEKLFF.

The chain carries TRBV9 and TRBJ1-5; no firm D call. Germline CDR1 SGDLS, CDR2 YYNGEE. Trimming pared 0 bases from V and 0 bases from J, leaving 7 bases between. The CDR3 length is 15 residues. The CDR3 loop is CASSVDPYSNQPQHF. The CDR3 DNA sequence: TGTGCCAGCAGCGTAGACCCTTATAGCAATCAGCCCCAGCATTTT.

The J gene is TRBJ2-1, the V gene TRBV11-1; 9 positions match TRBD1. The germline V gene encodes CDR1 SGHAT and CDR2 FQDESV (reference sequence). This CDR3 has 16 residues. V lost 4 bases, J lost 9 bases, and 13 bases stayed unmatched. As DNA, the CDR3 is TGTGCCAGCAGCTCTGGGACAGGGAACGATGCGGGTGAGCAGTTCTTC. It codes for CASSSGTGNDAGEQFF.

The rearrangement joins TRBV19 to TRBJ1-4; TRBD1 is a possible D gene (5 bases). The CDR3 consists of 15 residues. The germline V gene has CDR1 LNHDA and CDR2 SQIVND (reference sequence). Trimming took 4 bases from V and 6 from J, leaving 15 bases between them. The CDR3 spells CASSRGQGYYEKLFF. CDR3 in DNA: TGTGCCAGTAGTAGGGGCCAGGGTTATTATGAAAAACTGTTTTTT.